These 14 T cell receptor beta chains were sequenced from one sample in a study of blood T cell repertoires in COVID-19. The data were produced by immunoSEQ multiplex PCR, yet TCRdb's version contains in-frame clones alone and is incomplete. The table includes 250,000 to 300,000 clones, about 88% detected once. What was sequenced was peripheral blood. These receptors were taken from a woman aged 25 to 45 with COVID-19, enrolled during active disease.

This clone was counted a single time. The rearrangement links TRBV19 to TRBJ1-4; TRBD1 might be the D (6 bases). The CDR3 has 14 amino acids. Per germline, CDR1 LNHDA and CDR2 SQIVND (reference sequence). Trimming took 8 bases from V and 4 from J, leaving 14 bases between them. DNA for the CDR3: TGTGCCAGTGGACGGACAGCCCGTAATGAAAAACTGTTTTTT. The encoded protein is CASGRTARNEKLFF.

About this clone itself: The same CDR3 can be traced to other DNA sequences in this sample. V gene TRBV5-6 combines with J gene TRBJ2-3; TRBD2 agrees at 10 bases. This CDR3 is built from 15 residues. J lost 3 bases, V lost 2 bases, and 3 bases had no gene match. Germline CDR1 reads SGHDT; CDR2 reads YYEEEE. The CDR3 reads CASSLAGGPTDTQYF. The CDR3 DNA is TGTGCCAGCAGCTTAGCGGGAGGGCCAACAGATACGCAGTATTTT.

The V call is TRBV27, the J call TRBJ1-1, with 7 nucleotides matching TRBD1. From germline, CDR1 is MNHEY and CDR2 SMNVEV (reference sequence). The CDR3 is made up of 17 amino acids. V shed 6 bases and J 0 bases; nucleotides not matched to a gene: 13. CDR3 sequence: CASRAFGTAEMNTEAFF. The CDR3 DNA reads TGTGCCAGCAGGGCCTTCGGGACAGCAGAAATGAACACTGAAGCTTTCTTT.

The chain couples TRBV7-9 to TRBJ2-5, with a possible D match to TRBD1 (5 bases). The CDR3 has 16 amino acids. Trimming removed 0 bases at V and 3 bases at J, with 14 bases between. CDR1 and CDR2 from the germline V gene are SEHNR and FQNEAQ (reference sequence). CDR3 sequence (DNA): TGTGCCAGCAGCTTAGCGCTCTGGGGCAGAGAAGAGACCCAGTACTTC. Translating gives CASSLALWGREETQYF.

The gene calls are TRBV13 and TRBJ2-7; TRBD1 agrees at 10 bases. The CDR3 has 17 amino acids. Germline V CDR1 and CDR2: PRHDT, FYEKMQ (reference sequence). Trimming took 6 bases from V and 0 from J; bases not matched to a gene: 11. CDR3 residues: CASRQSRGTGDSYEQYF. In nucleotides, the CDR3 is TGTGCCAGCAGACAATCAAGGGGGACAGGGGACTCCTACGAGCAGTACTTC.

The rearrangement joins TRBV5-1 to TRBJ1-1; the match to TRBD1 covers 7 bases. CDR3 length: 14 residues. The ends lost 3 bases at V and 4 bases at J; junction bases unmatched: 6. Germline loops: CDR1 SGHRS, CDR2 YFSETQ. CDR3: CASSSRPGGTEAFF. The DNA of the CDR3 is TGCGCCAGCAGCTCCCGCCCAGGGGGCACTGAAGCTTTCTTT. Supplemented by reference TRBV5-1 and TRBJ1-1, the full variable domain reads KAGVTQTPRYLIKTRGQQVTLSCSPISGHRSVSWYQQTPGQGLQFLFEYFSETQRNKGNFPGRFSGRQFSNSRSEMNVSTLELGDSALYLCASSSRPGGTEAFFGQGTRLTVV.

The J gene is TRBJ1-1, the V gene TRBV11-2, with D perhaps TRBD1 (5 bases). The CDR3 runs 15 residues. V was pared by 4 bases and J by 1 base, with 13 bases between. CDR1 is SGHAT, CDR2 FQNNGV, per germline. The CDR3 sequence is CASSSQGLANTEAFF. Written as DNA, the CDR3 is TGTGCCAGCAGCTCCCAGGGACTGGCGAACACTGAAGCTTTCTTT.

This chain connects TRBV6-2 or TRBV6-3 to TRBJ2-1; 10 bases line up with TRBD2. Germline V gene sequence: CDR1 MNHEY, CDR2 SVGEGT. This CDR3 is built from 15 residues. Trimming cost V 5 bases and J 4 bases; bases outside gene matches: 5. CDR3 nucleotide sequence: TGTGCCAGCAGTGTTAGGACTAGCGGATACAATGAGCAGTTCTTC. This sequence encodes CASSVRTSGYNEQFF.

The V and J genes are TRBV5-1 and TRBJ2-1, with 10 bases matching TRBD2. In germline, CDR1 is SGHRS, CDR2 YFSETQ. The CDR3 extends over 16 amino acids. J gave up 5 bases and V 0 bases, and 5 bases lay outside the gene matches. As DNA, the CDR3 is TGCGCCAGCAGCTTGGGTCCTAGCGGGGGAAACAATGAGCAGTTCTTC. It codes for CASSLGPSGGNNEQFF.

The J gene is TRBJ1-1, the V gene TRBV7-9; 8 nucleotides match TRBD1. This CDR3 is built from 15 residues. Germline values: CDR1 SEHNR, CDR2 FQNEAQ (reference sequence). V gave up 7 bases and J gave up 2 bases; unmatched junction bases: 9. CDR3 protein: CASNSGQGINTEAFF. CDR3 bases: TGTGCCAGCAACTCTGGACAGGGAATCAACACTGAAGCTTTCTTT.

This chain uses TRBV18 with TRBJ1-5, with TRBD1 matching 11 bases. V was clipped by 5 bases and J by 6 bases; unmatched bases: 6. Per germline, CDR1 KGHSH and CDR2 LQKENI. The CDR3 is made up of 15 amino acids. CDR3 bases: TGTGCCAGCTCAGGACAGGGGGCAATTGGTCAGCCCCAGCATTTT. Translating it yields CASSGQGAIGQPQHF.

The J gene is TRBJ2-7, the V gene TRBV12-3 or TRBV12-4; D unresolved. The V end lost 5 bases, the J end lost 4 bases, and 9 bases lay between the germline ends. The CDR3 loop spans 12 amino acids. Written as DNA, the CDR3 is TGTGCCAGCAGTACCCTATCTTACGAGCAGTACTTC. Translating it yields CASSTLSYEQYF.

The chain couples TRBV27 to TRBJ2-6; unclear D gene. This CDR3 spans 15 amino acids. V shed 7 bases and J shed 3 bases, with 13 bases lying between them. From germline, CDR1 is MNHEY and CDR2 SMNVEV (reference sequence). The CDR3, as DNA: TGTGCCAGCACAACCCTCCCCAGTGGGGCCAACGTCCTGACTTTC. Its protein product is CASTTLPSGANVLTF.

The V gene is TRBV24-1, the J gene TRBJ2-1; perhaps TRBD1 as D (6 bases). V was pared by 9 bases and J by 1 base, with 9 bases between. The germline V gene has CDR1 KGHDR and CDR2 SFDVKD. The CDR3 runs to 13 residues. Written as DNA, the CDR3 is TGTGCCACCGGGACATATTCCTACAATGAGCAGTTCTTC. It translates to CATGTYSYNEQFF.